Shown below are 4 T cell receptor beta chains from a single sample sequenced in a study of T cells after yellow fever vaccination. TCRdb called the 5' RACE reads again in MiXCR, with one record for every CDR3 protein. Of a few hundred thousand distinct CDR3 sequences in the sample, 17% are singletons; the top ten hold 15% to 20%. The specimen comprised PBMCs, sampled 5 to 6 days after the first yellow fever vaccination. The receptors derive from a man younger than 35 who received the YFV17D yellow fever vaccine.

This clonotype was observed a few times. The CDR3 loop reads CASSPGQASDTQYF. In nucleotides, the CDR3 is TGTGCCAGCAGCCCCGGACAGGCGTCGGATACGCAGTATTTT. The chain carries TRBV6-2 or TRBV6-3 and TRBJ2-3, with 7 bases lining up with TRBD1. The trim removed 6 bases at V and 6 bases at J, leaving 9 bases unmatched. The germline CDR1 and CDR2 sequences are MNHEY and SVGEGT. This CDR3 spans 14 amino acids.

This clonotype was found a few times. V and J are TRBV6-5 and TRBJ2-5; D may correspond to TRBD1 or TRBD2 (5 bases each). Per germline, CDR1 MNHEY and CDR2 SVGAGI. CDR3 length: 16 residues. Trimming took 2 bases from V and 3 from J, leaving 16 bases between them. The CDR3 loop reads CASSYEGTALKETQYF. The DNA of the CDR3 is TGTGCCAGCAGTTACGAAGGGACGGCCCTGAAAGAGACCCAGTACTTC.

This clonotype was seen a few times. The chain combines TRBV5-6 with TRBJ2-6; TRBD2 is a possible D gene (5 bases). The CDR3 length is 14 residues. Germline CDR1 reads SGHDT; CDR2 reads YYEEEE. V gave up 3 bases and J gave up 4 bases, with 8 bases separating them. The CDR3 DNA is TGTGCCAGCAGCTCGACTACCGGGGCCAACGTCCTGACTTTC. This translates into CASSSTTGANVLTF.

The table lists this clonotype with a few counts. The chain uses TRBV5-8 and TRBJ2-1; 9 nucleotides agree with TRBD1. The trim removed 2 bases at V and 5 bases at J, leaving 2 bases unmatched. CDR1 is SGHTS, CDR2 YDEGEE, per germline. This CDR3 is 14 amino acids long. The DNA of the CDR3 is TGTGCCAGCAGCTTTGGGACAGGGAACAATGAGCAGTTCTTC. It encodes CASSFGTGNNEQFF.